These 32 T cell receptor beta chains were sequenced from one sample in a study of beta chain features in type 1 diabetes. cDNA synthesis used the whole RNA isolate, giving expressed TCRB sequences. TCRdb's copy holds only in-frame clones and misses some; the assay was immunoSEQ multiplex PCR. The sample holds 600,000 to 650,000 clones, 15% seen once. Sequenced material: naive CD4+ T cells from blood. The receptors were sampled from a man younger than 30 in good health.

The gene calls are TRBV4-1 and TRBJ2-7; D ambiguous. Germline V lookup: CDR1 MGHRA, CDR2 YSYEKL. V lost 3 bases, J lost 1 base, and 13 bases lay in between. This CDR3 region has 15 residues. The CDR3 loop is CASSHPARLSYEQYF. In nucleotides, the CDR3 is TGCGCCAGCAGCCATCCGGCTCGTCTTTCCTACGAGCAGTACTTC.

There are a few counts of this clone. This rearrangement joins TRBV6-5 to TRBJ1-2; the match to TRBD1 covers 9 bases. The trim removed 5 bases at V and 1 base at J, leaving 5 bases unmatched. CDR3 length: 15 amino acids. Germline lookup yields CDR1 MNHEY and CDR2 SVGAGI. The CDR3 loop is CASSPSGQGNYGYTF. In nucleotides, the CDR3 is TGTGCCAGCAGTCCCTCGGGACAGGGTAACTATGGCTACACCTTC.

This clone was seen only a few times. This sequence joins TRBV21-1 and TRBJ2-5. TRBV21-1 represents a pseudogene. The CDR3 contains 13 residues. The CDR3 DNA reads as TGTGCCAGCAGCAAAAATGTCCAAGAGACCCAGTACTTC. This encodes CASSKNVQETQYF.

The rearrangement links TRBV21-1 to TRBJ2-7; no DNA check was done on the table's D call, TRBD1. TRBV21-1 is deemed a pseudogene. This CDR3 has 18 residues. CDR3 sequence (DNA): TGTGCCAGCAGCGCACACGACACAGGGGGCCTTAGCTCCTACGAGCAGTACTTC. Its protein is CASSAHDTGGLSSYEQYF.

The chain recombines TRBV30 with TRBJ1-6; no definite D call. The CDR3 loop spans 11 amino acids. Trimming stripped 3 bases from V and 9 bases from J, with 6 bases between. CDR1 and CDR2 (germline): GTSNPN, SVGIG (reference sequence). The CDR3 nucleotides are TGTGCCTGGAGGATCAGTTCACCCCTCCACTTT. This encodes CAWRISSPLHF.

This clone came up a few times. The chain uses TRBV29-1 and TRBJ2-1, with a possible D match to TRBD1 (5 bases). Per the germline V gene, CDR1 is SQVTM and CDR2 is ANQGSEA. This CDR3 spans 14 amino acids. The ends were cut back, 4 bases at V and 9 bases at J, with 19 bases in the middle. CDR3 region: CSVGHLLNRGEQFF. CDR3 coding DNA: TGCAGCGTTGGACACCTCCTAAATAGGGGTGAGCAGTTCTTC.

The V and J genes are TRBV11-2 and TRBJ1-1; D is ambiguous. Trimming removed 5 bases at V and 1 base at J, with 8 bases between. The CDR3 runs 13 residues. Looked up from germline, CDR1 is SGHAT and CDR2 is FQNNGV. The CDR3 protein is CASSITRNTEAFF. CDR3 DNA: TGTGCCAGCAGCATTACTAGGAACACTGAAGCTTTCTTT.

Here the CDR3 DNA reads TGCACCAGCAGCCAAGGCAGGGGGATACGCCCTAACTATGGCTACACCTTC. It yields the protein CTSSQGRGIRPNYGYTF. V gene TRBV1 combines with J gene TRBJ1-2; the table's TRBD1 call for D was not verified on the DNA. TRBV1 is given as a pseudogene. The CDR3 is made up of 17 amino acids.

The chain combines TRBV28 with TRBJ2-7; 8 bases are a match to TRBD1. V shed 10 bases, J shed 6 bases, and the junction held 11 bases outside the gene matches. CDR3 length equals 13 residues. The germline V gene encodes CDR1 MDHEN and CDR2 SYDVKM. The CDR3 region has the DNA TGTGCCAACGCCGGGACAGGAGGTTCCGAGCAGTACTTC. As protein: CANAGTGGSEQYF.

The rearrangement uses TRBV19 and TRBJ2-7; 10 nucleotides agree with TRBD2. V was pared by 5 bases and J by 6 bases, with 13 bases of the junction left unmatched. There are 16 residues in the CDR3. CDR1 is LNHDA, CDR2 SQIVND, per germline (reference sequence). CDR3 DNA sequence: TGTGCCAGTAGTGTCCGCCATAGCGGGGGGTTGAGCGAGCAGTACTTC. This encodes CASSVRHSGGLSEQYF.

The CDR3 here is CASSSRDPKAQYF. CDR3 bases: TGTGCCAGCAGCTCCCGCGATCCAAAGGCCCAGTACTTC. The V call is TRBV7-8, the J call TRBJ2-5; no firm D call. Trimming cost V 4 bases and J 9 bases, with 15 bases left between them. CDR1 and CDR2 from the germline V gene are SGHVS and FQNEAQ. The CDR3 totals 13 residues.

This clone came up a few times. The chain carries TRBV10-2 and TRBJ1-2, with a possible D match to TRBD1 (5 bases). CDR1 and CDR2 from the germline V gene are WSHSY and SAAADI. The CDR3 sequence is 12 residues long. Trimming took off 6 bases at V and 4 bases at J, with 9 bases between the two ends. CDR3 protein: CASSGAGYGYTF. As DNA, the CDR3 is TGCGCCAGCAGCGGGGCGGGCTATGGCTACACCTTC.

The CDR3 loop reads CASSRLLGYEQYF. For the CDR3, the DNA is TGTGCCAGCAGTCGTCTTTTGGGGTACGAGCAGTACTTC. This chain connects TRBV6-5 to TRBJ2-7; D gene unclear. The CDR3 totals 13 residues. The germline CDR1 and CDR2 sequences are MNHEY and SVGAGI. Trimming left V 5 bases short and J 4 bases short, with 12 bases between.

The chain is built from TRBV7-3 and TRBJ2-5, with 10 bases identical to TRBD2. The length of the CDR3 is 15 residues. V gave up 5 bases and J gave up 4 bases; unmatched junction bases: 7. Germline V gene sequence: CDR1 SGHTA, CDR2 FQGTGA. CDR3 sequence (DNA): TGTGCCAGCAGCCGGACTAGCGGAGCTTCAGAGACCCAGTACTTC. Translated, it gives CASSRTSGASETQYF.

This clone was recorded a few times. The chain employs TRBV7-2 and TRBJ2-5; the D call may be TRBD1 or TRBD2 (6 bases each). Trimming shortened V by 3 bases and J by 5 bases, and 10 bases separated the two germline ends. CDR3 length: 13 amino acids. Per the germline V gene, CDR1 is SGHTA and CDR2 is FQGNSA. The CDR3 sequence: CASSFLGGETQYF. CDR3 sequence (DNA): TGTGCCAGCAGCTTTTTAGGGGGGGAGACCCAGTACTTC.

This chain links TRBV19 with TRBJ1-5, with D unresolved. The CDR3 loop spans 14 amino acids. Trimming removed 3 bases from V and 0 bases from J, with 6 bases in between. Germline V lookup: CDR1 LNHDA, CDR2 SQIVND (reference sequence). The CDR3 DNA follows: TGTGCCAGTAGTATGAGGATTAGCAATCAGCCCCAGCATTTT. It is translated as CASSMRISNQPQHF.

The chain links TRBV5-4 to TRBJ2-1, with 8 bases identical to TRBD1. The CDR3 loop spans 15 amino acids. V shed 2 bases and J 6 bases; nucleotides not matched to a gene: 7. Germline CDR1 reads SGHNT; CDR2 reads YYREEE (reference sequence). The CDR3 spells CASSFGQGRGNEQFF. CDR3 sequence (DNA): TGTGCCAGCAGCTTCGGACAGGGAAGAGGCAATGAGCAGTTCTTC.

The CDR3 reads CASSPLGSGTIQHYEQYF. In DNA, the CDR3 is TGTGCCAGCAGTCCCCTGGGTAGCGGGACCATACAACACTACGAGCAGTACTTC. This chain links TRBV28 with TRBJ2-7; 8 positions agree with TRBD2. The trim removed 5 bases at V and 3 bases at J, leaving 18 bases unmatched. The CDR3 sequence is 18 residues long. Germline CDR1 MDHEN, CDR2 SYDVKM.

This clone was picked up a small number of times. V usage is TRBV9 and J usage is TRBJ2-2; tentatively, D is TRBD2 (6 bases). Germline CDR1 is SGDLS and CDR2 is YYNGEE. The CDR3 is 14 residues long. V was pared by 3 bases and J by 5 bases, with 11 bases between. The CDR3 sequence: CASSDGTSTGELFF. The CDR3 DNA follows: TGTGCCAGCAGCGATGGGACTTCTACCGGGGAGCTGTTTTTT.

V and J are TRBV4-1 and TRBJ2-7, with 7 bases matching TRBD1. Per the germline V gene, CDR1 is MGHRA and CDR2 is YSYEKL. The CDR3 has 15 amino acids. With 0 bases clipped from V and 6 bases from J, the junction kept 8 bases outside the gene matches. DNA of the CDR3: TGCGCCAGCAGCCAAGAAACAGGGGCTACCGGCGAGCAGTACTTC. Translation gives CASSQETGATGEQYF.

The genes are TRBV6-1 and TRBJ1-1; maybe TRBD1 (5 bases). Trimming shortened V by 2 bases and J by 4 bases, and 14 bases separated the two germline ends. CDR3 length: 15 residues. Germline CDR1 is MNHNS and CDR2 is SASEGT. The CDR3, as DNA: TGTGCCAGCAGTGAACCAGGGTGGGGTTTCACTGAAGCTTTCTTT. Its translation: CASSEPGWGFTEAFF.

This clone was picked up a small number of times. The chain recombines TRBV6-5 with TRBJ2-7; the match to TRBD1 covers 10 bases. V lost 10 bases and J lost 4; bases outside the gene matches: 10. There are 14 residues in the CDR3. Germline assignment: CDR1 MNHEY and CDR2 SVGAGI. This CDR3 reads CAKGSMGQGYEQYF. The CDR3 DNA sequence: TGTGCCAAGGGATCGATGGGACAGGGGTACGAGCAGTACTTC.

This clone turned up a few times. Other DNA sequences in the same sample also yield this CDR3. The chain uses TRBV18 and TRBJ1-1; a weak D match, TRBD1 (5 bases). V shed 3 bases and J shed 4 bases, with 9 bases lying between them. Germline V gene sequence: CDR1 KGHSH, CDR2 LQKENI. The CDR3 is 13 amino acids. For the CDR3, the DNA is TGTGCCAGCTCACCCGGGAGGGGCACTGAAGCTTTCTTT. It codes for CASSPGRGTEAFF.

This clone was observed a handful of times. V and J are TRBV5-1 and TRBJ2-1; 12 nucleotides line up with TRBD2. Looked up from germline, CDR1 is SGHRS and CDR2 is YFSETQ. Trimming took 4 bases from V and 6 from J; bases not matched to a gene: 11. There are 17 residues in the CDR3. CDR3 bases: TGCGCCAGCAGCCCTCAAATGACTAGCGGGAGTCCCAATGAGCAGTTCTTC. This translates into CASSPQMTSGSPNEQFF.

This clone was seen a few times. The CDR3 here is CASSGGGEAFF. The CDR3 DNA follows: TGTGCCAGCTCCGGGGGAGGGGAGGCTTTCTTT. The chain employs TRBV18 and TRBJ1-1; tentatively, D is TRBD1 (5 bases). The CDR3 length is 11 residues. Germline V CDR1 and CDR2: KGHSH, LQKENI. Trimming left V 6 bases short and J 11 bases short, with 13 bases between.

This clone turned up a few times. The chain couples TRBV18 to TRBJ2-3, with no clear D. This CDR3 has 15 amino acids. The germline CDR1 and CDR2 sequences are KGHSH and LQKENI. Deletions cut 3 bases from V and 3 bases from J, with 13 bases between. The CDR3 here is CASSPLASGTDTQYF. Written as DNA, the CDR3 is TGTGCCAGCTCACCTCTGGCTAGTGGTACAGATACGCAGTATTTT.

The V gene is TRBV7-9, the J gene TRBJ2-7; D is unresolved. CDR3 length: 15 amino acids. The V end lost 1 base, the J end lost 0 bases, and 10 bases lay between the germline ends. The germline CDR1 and CDR2 sequences are SEHNR and FQNEAQ (reference sequence). The CDR3 nucleotides read TGTGCCAGCAGCTTAGGGGGAAGCAGCTCCTACGAGCAGTACTTC. This gives the protein CASSLGGSSSYEQYF.

The genes are TRBV9 and TRBJ1-4; a weak D match, TRBD1 (5 bases). The V end was cut by 3 bases, the J end by 0 bases, with 9 bases between. This CDR3 comprises 15 residues. Looked up from germline, CDR1 is SGDLS and CDR2 is YYNGEE. As DNA, the CDR3 is TGTGCCAGCAGCGCCGGGACTGCAACTAATGAAAAACTGTTTTTT. It encodes CASSAGTATNEKLFF.

The CDR3 spells CASSTMGPGPFSYNSPLHF. CDR3 nucleotide sequence: TGTGCCAGCAGCACGATGGGACCCGGGCCCTTCTCCTATAATTCACCCCTCCACTTT. The rearrangement links TRBV7-2 to TRBJ1-6, with D perhaps TRBD1 (5 bases). CDR1 is SGHTA, CDR2 FQGNSA, per germline. V gave up 5 bases and J gave up 0 bases, with 20 bases separating them. This CDR3 region has 19 residues. The whole variable domain, remainder taken from reference TRBV7-2 and TRBJ1-6, is GAGVSQSPSNKVTEKGKDVELRCDPISGHTALYWYRQSLGQGLEFLIYFQGNSAPDKSGLPSDRFSAERTGGSVSTLTIQRTQQEDSAVYLCASSTMGPGPFSYNSPLHFGNGTRLTVT.

The V call is TRBV6-5, the J call TRBJ1-2; D is unresolved. The germline V and J ends were trimmed by 6 bases and 7 bases, with 15 bases remaining between them. Looked up from germline, CDR1 is MNHEY and CDR2 is SVGAGI. This CDR3 is built from 13 residues. CDR3 amino acids: CASRFSGGPGYTF. CDR3 DNA sequence: TGTGCCAGCAGATTCTCTGGTGGGCCTGGCTACACCTTC.

Only a few counts were recorded for this clone. CDR3 in amino acids: CASSLSSPRRLNTEAFF. DNA for the CDR3: TGTGCCAGCAGCTTAAGTTCGCCTCGGAGGTTGAACACTGAAGCTTTCTTT. The rearrangement uses TRBV7-2 and TRBJ1-1; D remains ambiguous. Deletions cut 2 bases from V and 0 bases from J, with 16 bases between. This CDR3 contains 17 residues. Looked up from germline, CDR1 is SGHTA and CDR2 is FQGNSA.

The genes are TRBV5-1 and TRBJ2-3; D perhaps matches TRBD2 (5 bases). V lost 3 bases to trimming and J lost 3 bases, with 11 bases between them. Germline V lookup: CDR1 SGHRS, CDR2 YFSETQ. The CDR3 runs 14 residues. Here the CDR3 DNA reads TGCGCCAGCAGCTCCCAGGACTCGACAGATACGCAGTATTTT. This gives the protein CASSSQDSTDTQYF.